A selection of T cell receptor beta chains follows, all from one sample in a study of T-cell memory formation after mild COVID-19. TCRdb itself ran the 5' RACE reads through MiXCR, one entry per CDR3 protein. The sample has roughly 340,000 distinct CDR3 sequences, roughly 15% seen once. Sequencing was carried out using PBMCs or a T cell subset sorted from them (not recorded which). All receptors derive from a man aged 18-30 years who had mild COVID-19 (a few samples of this study predate the infection). Cell type and time point are not known. CDR3s include the opening cysteine and the closing phenylalanine or tryptophan. The D gene is left open where the match is weak. Part of the rows lack a size; the others show once, few, many or a class for expanded clones.

clone size	V gene	J gene	D gene	CDR3 protein	CDR3 DNA
few	TRBV5-8	TRBJ1-6	-	CASSLLMASPLHF	TGTGCCAGCAGCTTGTTGATGGCCTCACCCCTCCACTTT
-	TRBV20-1	TRBJ1-1	-	CSASDYRVITEAFF	TGCAGTGCTAGTGATTACAGGGTCATCACTGAAGCTTTCTTT
-	TRBV2	TRBJ1-2	-	CASSERAGFDGYTF	TGTGCCAGCAGTGAACGGGCCGGGTTTGATGGCTACACCTTC
-	TRBV6-6	TRBJ2-5	-	CASSYRGMETQYF	TGTGCCAGCAGTTACAGGGGGATGGAGACCCAGTACTTC
few	TRBV5-6	TRBJ2-7	-	CASSLRDYEQYF	TGTGCCAGCAGCTTGAGGGACTACGAGCAGTACTTC
-	TRBV4-3	TRBJ2-7	-	CASSQDPSLEDEQNF	TGCGCCAGCAGCCAAGATCCCAGCCTCGAGGACGAGCAGAACTTC
few	TRBV3-1	TRBJ2-1	-	CASSFRERYDNEQFF	TGTGCCAGCAGCTTCCGGGAGCGTTATGACAATGAGCAGTTCTTC
-	TRBV29-1	TRBJ2-5	-	CSVEDLTRDQETQYF	TGCAGCGTTGAAGACCTCACTAGGGACCAAGAGACCCAGTACTTC
-	TRBV4-2	TRBJ2-7	-	CASSQEKGVAREQYF	TGTGCCAGCAGCCAAGAGAAAGGGGTTGCCCGCGAGCAGTACTTC
few	TRBV7-9	TRBJ2-1	TRBD2	CASSLTSGGYSSYNEQFF	TGTGCCAGCAGCTTAACTAGCGGGGGCTATAGCTCCTACAATGAGCAGTTCTTC
many	TRBV6-2/TRBV6-3	TRBJ2-5	TRBD2	CASSSMTSGQETQYF	TGTGCCAGCAGTTCTATGACTAGCGGACAAGAGACCCAGTACTTC
-	TRBV27	TRBJ1-6	-	CASSLVFGVQALHF	TGTGCCAGCAGTTTAGTTTTCGGGGTCCAAGCCCTCCACTTT
many	TRBV5-6	TRBJ1-1	-	CASSWGGTEAFF	TGTGCCAGCAGCTGGGGGGGCACTGAAGCTTTCTTT
few	TRBV7-7	TRBJ2-2	-	CASSLEAGGTGELFF	TGTGCTAGCAGCTTAGAAGCAGGGGGGACCGGGGAGCTGTTTTTT
-	TRBV15	TRBJ1-1	TRBD1	CATSLTGGLTEAFF	TGTGCCACCAGCCTCACAGGGGGGCTAACTGAAGCTTTCTTT
many	TRBV4-1	TRBJ1-2	-	CASSQVSGIGVNYGYTF	TGCGCCAGCAGCCAAGTATCCGGGATCGGGGTTAACTATGGCTACACCTTC
many	TRBV12-3/TRBV12-4	TRBJ2-7	TRBD2	CASSFAGGGYEQYF	TGTGCCAGCAGTTTCGCGGGCGGGGGCTACGAGCAGTACTTC
-	TRBV12-3/TRBV12-4	TRBJ2-5	TRBD2	CASSSGSGGETQYF	TGTGCCAGCAGTTCCGGTAGCGGGGGGGAGACCCAGTACTTC
few	TRBV7-2	TRBJ2-3	TRBD2	CASIRDYVPDTQYF	TGTGCCAGCATACGGGACTACGTTCCGGATACGCAGTATTTT
-	TRBV7-9	TRBJ2-2	-	CASSSWTGGDTGELFF	TGTGCCAGCAGCTCCTGGACAGGAGGGGATACCGGGGAGCTGTTTTTT
once	TRBV5-1	TRBJ2-3	TRBD2	CASSSTSGVDTQYF	TGCGCCAGCAGCTCCACTAGCGGGGTAGATACGCAGTATTTT
many	TRBV5-1	TRBJ1-4	-	CASSLTGPGEKLFF	TGCGCCAGCAGCTTAACAGGGCCGGGAGAAAAACTGTTTTTT
few	TRBV6-5	TRBJ1-4	-	CASSRGGVVEKLFF	TGTGCCAGCAGCCGGGGAGGGGTGGTTGAAAAACTGTTTTTT
-	TRBV11-2	TRBJ2-3	TRBD2	CASSLVAGGVTDTQYF	TGTGCCAGCAGCTTAGTAGCGGGGGGAGTCACAGATACGCAGTATTTT
many	TRBV4-1	TRBJ1-4	TRBD1	CASSQGIWGTGEEKLFF	TGCGCCAGCAGCCAAGGGATTTGGGGGACAGGGGAGGAAAAACTGTTTTTT
-	TRBV6-6	TRBJ2-2	-	CASAAGVNTGELFF	TGTGCCAGCGCGGCAGGGGTGAACACCGGGGAGCTGTTTTTT
few	TRBV27	TRBJ2-2	TRBD1	CASSLVTGDTGELFF	TGTGCCAGCAGTCTCGTCACAGGGGACACCGGGGAGCTGTTTTTT
-	TRBV5-6	TRBJ2-7	-	CASSYAYRGGEQYF	TGTGCCAGCAGCTACGCCTACAGGGGGGGCGAGCAGTACTTC
few	TRBV12-3/TRBV12-4	TRBJ2-1	-	CASSPSAGGHEQFF	TGTGCCAGCAGTCCATCTGCAGGGGGGCATGAGCAGTTCTTC
few	TRBV6-6	TRBJ2-1	-	CASRSDAEQFF	TGTGCCAGCAGGTCCGACGCTGAGCAGTTCTTC
-	TRBV5-5	TRBJ2-1	-	CASSPRNEQFF	TGTGCCAGCAGCCCCCGCAATGAGCAGTTCTTC
many	TRBV25-1	TRBJ2-7	-	CASSEHGGPRYEQYF	TGTGCCAGCAGTGAGCACGGGGGCCCAAGGTACGAGCAGTACTTC
few	TRBV29-1	TRBJ1-1	-	CSVEEFGEGTEAFF	TGCAGCGTTGAAGAGTTTGGGGAAGGAACTGAAGCTTTCTTT
-	TRBV9	TRBJ1-6	-	CASSVTGSNSPLHF	TGTGCCAGCAGCGTTACAGGGAGCAATTCACCCCTCCACTTT
many	TRBV20-1	TRBJ2-3	-	CSARNGGGDTQYF	TGCAGTGCCCGAAACGGGGGCGGGGATACGCAGTATTTT
-	TRBV15	TRBJ2-2	-	CATSRAPITGELFF	TGTGCCACCAGCAGAGCGCCGATTACCGGGGAGCTGTTTTTT
few	TRBV6-6	TRBJ2-2	-	CASSYPVGTPYTGELFF	TGTGCCAGCAGTTACCCGGTGGGAACACCCTACACCGGGGAGCTGTTTTTT
-	TRBV5-8	TRBJ1-3	-	CASSFPGSSGNTIYF	TGTGCCAGCAGCTTTCCCGGATCCTCTGGAAACACCATATATTTT
few	TRBV25-1	TRBJ1-2	-	CASSAPSGGLNYGYTF	TGTGCCAGCAGTGCACCGTCGGGGGGCCTTAACTATGGCTACACCTTC
-	TRBV7-3	TRBJ2-1	-	CASSRKDLSYNEQFF	TGTGCCAGCAGCCGAAAGGACCTCTCCTACAATGAGCAGTTCTTC